What follows is one TCR beta chain and its context. In its sample, this clone was seen a few times. Its antigen specificity is not known. No clone much larger than this one lies a single base away; base qualities are absent. This sample was included in a study of vaccination effects on CD4 cells after COVID-19 (dated by TCRdb to 2021 to 2024). As for the study more broadly: Post-vaccine samples across the study were collected a median of 72 days after the second dose, with a range of 14 to 241. SARS-CoV-2 spike-specific CD4+ TCR repertoires were compared before and after mRNA vaccination in COVID-19 convalescent patients and in infection-naive vaccine recipients. The full study included some 10 COVID-19 convalescent patients and a few SARS-CoV-2-naive healthy vaccine recipients. The Oncomine TCR Beta short-read assay on an Illumina iSeq 100 was used to sequence cultures from other donors in the study.

Beyond this particular receptor, the publication reports: Only a small number of convalescent patients were included, and no early post-infection timepoints were available, which limited the study. Both infection-induced and vaccine-induced clones contracted markedly at late post-vaccination timepoints, which is consistent with waning T cell responses. Among healthy vaccine recipients, nearly all vaccine-induced clones were SARS-CoV-2 mono-reactive, and only 1 of 255 was cross-reactive with common cold coronaviruses.

The CDR3 contains 15 residues, cysteine and phenylalanine counted. Only the CDR3 DNA stays, 45 bases, in frame from base 1. The germline ends are 6 bases apart after V is trimmed by 0 bases and J by 0 bases. The CDR1 and CDR2 encoded by the germline V gene are SGHRS and YFSETQ. The receptor library was made with the immunoSEQ multiplex PCR assay. DNA from the cultured and isolated CD4+ T cells underwent TCR beta CDR3 sequencing. The authors' pipeline ran thus. Non-productive TCR sequences were discarded, and reads were trimmed to the CDR3 region, with only CDR3s of 7 or more amino acids retained. Antigen-specific clonotypes were identified using the MANAFEST web app by comparison of expansion in peptide wells against reference cultures. For clones to be considered positive, expansion at FDR<0.05 versus reference and all other wells, an odds ratio above 5, and a frequency above 0.1% in two replicate wells were required. Cross-reactive clonotypes were defined as significantly expanded in SARS-CoV-2 spike wells and in at least one common cold coronavirus spike condition. CDR3 similarity was assessed by Levenshtein distance using the stringdist R package, and unrooted trees were constructed with ape in R 3.6.1. TCRdb provides this immuneACCESS table in a form limited to in-frame rearrangements. Some clones are lacking; in checked studies, under half of them reflect an unresolved V gene, and why the rest are absent is not known. The V and J calls and clone size were taken over from that table, and D and trimming were inferred from the DNA. The table for this sample lists roughly 70,000 clones; roughly 76% of them were counted only once. Around 0.94% of the sample is taken by the ten largest.

In the ViraFEST assay, PBMC were stimulated with viral peptide pools, and TCR sequencing was then used to find antigen-specific CD4+ T cell clonotypes based on their expansion. After around 10 days of culture, CD4+ T cells were isolated with the EasySep CD4+ T cell isolation kit. Two doses of either the BNT162b2 or the mRNA-1273 mRNA SARS-CoV-2 vaccine were administered to participants. Negative nucleocapsid antibody results before and after vaccination confirmed that the healthy vaccine recipients had no prior SARS-CoV-2 infection. Each well held 1.5 million to 2.5 million PBMC cultured in IMDM containing about 5.5% human AB serum, around 10 IU/ml IL-2 and gentamicin, along with roughly 10 ug/ml peptides. On days 3 and 7, half of the culture medium was replaced with fresh IL-2-containing medium. Each peptide stimulation condition was cultured in triplicate wells unless otherwise noted. Using Ficoll-Paque Plus gradient centrifugation, PBMC were separated from whole blood and then either used fresh or cryopreserved at -140C. The spike proteins of SARS-CoV-2 and of the common cold coronaviruses HCoV-NL63, HCoV-OC43 and HCoV-229E were spanned by overlapping peptide pools. The QIAamp micro DNA kit was used to extract genomic DNA from the cultured CD4+ T cells.

This specimen consisted of CD4+ T cells from PBMCs cultured with HCoV-OC43 spike peptides, obtained after COVID-19 vaccination. The cell subset or site label on this specimen signifies: HCoV-OC43 spike overlapping peptide pool stimulation. The sequence was obtained from a human donor who received a COVID-19 vaccine. The sequence links TRBV5-1 to TRBJ1-4; no confident D gene assignment can be made. The CDR3 protein sequence reads: CASSLGGSTNEKLFF. The nucleotides are TGCGCCAGCAGCTTGGGAGGATCAACTAATGAAAAACTGTTTTTT.